This TCR beta chain was captured by sequencing in a study of T cells in localized non-small cell lung cancer. Study findings and constraints: Without multi-region sequencing, intratumor heterogeneity could not be excluded. Overall survival was longer when the density of T cells in the blood was higher. Among the top 100 tumor clones, a median around 62 appeared in adjacent lung. There was higher T cell clonality in uninvolved adjacent lung than in tumor, and it was highest there.

Germline-derived CDR1 and CDR2 are WSHSY and SAAADI. Trimming took 6 bases from V and 6 from J, leaving 18 bases between them. The CDR3 is 14 residues long. In this sample, this clone turned up a few times. Its antigen is still unknown. Generated by immunoSEQ multiplex PCR, the TCRdb table keeps only in-frame clones and is missing some. Among about 59,000 clones listed, approximately 91% were seen once. The chain has TRBV10-2 and TRBJ2-7; tentative D call: TRBD1 (7 bases). Specimen: peripheral blood, collected before any cancer treatment. This TCR derives from a man aged 35 to 69 with stage I lung adenocarcinoma. The CDR3 region has the DNA TGCGCCAGCAGGGAGACAGGGAGGATTTCCGAGCAGTACTTC. Translated, it gives CASRETGRISEQYF.